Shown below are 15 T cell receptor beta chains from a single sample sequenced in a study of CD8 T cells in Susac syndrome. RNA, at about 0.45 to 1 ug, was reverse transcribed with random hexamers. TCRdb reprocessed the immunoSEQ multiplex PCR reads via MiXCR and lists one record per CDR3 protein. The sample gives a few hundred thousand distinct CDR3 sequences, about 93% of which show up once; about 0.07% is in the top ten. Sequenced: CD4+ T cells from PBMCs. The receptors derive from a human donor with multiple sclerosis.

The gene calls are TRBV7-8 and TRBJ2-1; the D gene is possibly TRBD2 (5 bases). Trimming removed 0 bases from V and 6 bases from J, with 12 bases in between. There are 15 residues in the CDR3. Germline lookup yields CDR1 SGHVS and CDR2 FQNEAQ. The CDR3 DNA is TGTGCCAGCAGCTTAGCGCGGTGGGGAGCCAATGAGCAGTTCTTC. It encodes CASSLARWGANEQFF.

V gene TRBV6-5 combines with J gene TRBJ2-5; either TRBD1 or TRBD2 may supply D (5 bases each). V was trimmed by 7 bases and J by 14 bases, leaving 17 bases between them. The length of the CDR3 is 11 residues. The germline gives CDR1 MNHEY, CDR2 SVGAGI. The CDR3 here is CASNKLGRTYF. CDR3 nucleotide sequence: TGTGCCAGCAACAAGTTGGGACGTACCTACTTC.

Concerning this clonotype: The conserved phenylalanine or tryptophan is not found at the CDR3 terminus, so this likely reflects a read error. In nucleotides, the CDR3 is TGTGCCAGCAGCCCCCGTCTCTCTGGGGCCAACGTCCTGACTCTC. Its translation is CASSPRLSGANVLTL. The chain joins TRBV7-2 to TRBJ2-6, with no clear D. The CDR3 is 15 residues long. V was trimmed by 5 bases and J by 0 bases, leaving 8 bases between them. The V gene's germline CDR1 is SGHTA and CDR2 FQGNSA.

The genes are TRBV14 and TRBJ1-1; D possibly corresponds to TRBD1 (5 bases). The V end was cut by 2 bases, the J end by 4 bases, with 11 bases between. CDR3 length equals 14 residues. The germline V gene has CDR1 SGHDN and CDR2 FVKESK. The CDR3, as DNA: TGTGCCAGCAGCCAATTGGGAGGGGTCACTGAAGCTTTCTTT. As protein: CASSQLGGVTEAFF.

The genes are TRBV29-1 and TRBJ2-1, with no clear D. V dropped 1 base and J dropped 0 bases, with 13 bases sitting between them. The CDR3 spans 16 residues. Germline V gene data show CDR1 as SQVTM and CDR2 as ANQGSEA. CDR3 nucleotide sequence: TGCAGCGTTGAAGGAACGCACCAGAGCTCCTACAATGAGCAGTTCTTC. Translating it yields CSVEGTHQSSYNEQFF.

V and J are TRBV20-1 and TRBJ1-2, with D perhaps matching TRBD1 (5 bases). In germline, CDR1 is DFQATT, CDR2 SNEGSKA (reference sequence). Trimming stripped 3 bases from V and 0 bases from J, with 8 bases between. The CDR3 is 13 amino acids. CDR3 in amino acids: CSARSGPNYGYTF. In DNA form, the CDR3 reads TGCAGTGCTAGGTCGGGACCTAACTATGGCTACACCTTC.

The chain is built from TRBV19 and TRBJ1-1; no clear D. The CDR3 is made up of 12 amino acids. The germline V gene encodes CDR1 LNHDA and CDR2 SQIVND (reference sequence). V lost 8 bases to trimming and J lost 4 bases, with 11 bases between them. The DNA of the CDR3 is TGTGCCAGTCCCGGCCGGACCACTGAAGCTTTCTTT. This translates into CASPGRTTEAFF. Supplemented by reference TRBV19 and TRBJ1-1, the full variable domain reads DGGITQSPKYLFRKEGQNVTLSCEQNLNHDAMYWYRQDPGQGLRLIYYSQIVNDFQKGDIAEGYSVSREKKESFPLTVTSAQKNPTAFYLCASPGRTTEAFFGQGTRLTVV.

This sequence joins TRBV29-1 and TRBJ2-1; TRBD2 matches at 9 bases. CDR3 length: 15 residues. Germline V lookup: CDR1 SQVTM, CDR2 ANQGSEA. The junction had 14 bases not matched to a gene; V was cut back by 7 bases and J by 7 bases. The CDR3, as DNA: TGCAGCGGCGCTAGCGGGACGACAAACGGGAATGAGCAGTTCTTC. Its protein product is CSGASGTTNGNEQFF.

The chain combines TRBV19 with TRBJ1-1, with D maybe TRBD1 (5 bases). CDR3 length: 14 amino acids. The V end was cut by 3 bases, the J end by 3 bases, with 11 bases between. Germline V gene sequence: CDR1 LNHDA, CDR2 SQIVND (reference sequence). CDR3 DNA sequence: TGTGCCAGTAGTATTCAGGGAGCGGACACTGAAGCTTTCTTT. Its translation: CASSIQGADTEAFF.

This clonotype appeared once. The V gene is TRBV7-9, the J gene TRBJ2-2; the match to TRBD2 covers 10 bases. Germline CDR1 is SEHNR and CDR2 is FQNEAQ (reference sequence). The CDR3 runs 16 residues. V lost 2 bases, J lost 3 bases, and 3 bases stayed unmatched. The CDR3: CASSLSGLADTGELFF. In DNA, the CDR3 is TGTGCCAGCAGCTTAAGTGGACTAGCGGACACCGGGGAGCTGTTTTTT.

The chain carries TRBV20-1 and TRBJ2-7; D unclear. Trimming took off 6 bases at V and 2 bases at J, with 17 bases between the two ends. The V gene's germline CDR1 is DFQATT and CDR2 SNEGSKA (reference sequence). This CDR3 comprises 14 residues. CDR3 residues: CSAVDPTSAYEQYV. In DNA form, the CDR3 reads TGCAGTGCCGTTGACCCGACCTCGGCCTACGAGCAGTACGTC.

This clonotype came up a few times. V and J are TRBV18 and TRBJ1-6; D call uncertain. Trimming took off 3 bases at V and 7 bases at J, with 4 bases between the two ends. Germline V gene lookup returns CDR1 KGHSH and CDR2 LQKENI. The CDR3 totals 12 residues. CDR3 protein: CASSPGNSPLHF. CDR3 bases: TGTGCCAGCTCACCGGGGAATTCACCCCTCCACTTT. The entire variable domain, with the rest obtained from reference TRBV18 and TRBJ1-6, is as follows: NAGVMQNPRHLVRRRGQEARLRCSPMKGHSHVYWYRQLPEEGLKFMVYLQKENIIDESGMPKERFSAEFPKEGPSILRIQQVVRGDSAAYFCASSPGNSPLHFGNGTRLTVT.

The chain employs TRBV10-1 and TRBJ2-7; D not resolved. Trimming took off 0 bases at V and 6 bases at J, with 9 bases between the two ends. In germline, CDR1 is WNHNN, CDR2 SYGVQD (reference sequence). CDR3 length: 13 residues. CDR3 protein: CASSESGRAEQYF. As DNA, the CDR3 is TGCGCCAGCAGTGAGTCTGGAAGGGCCGAGCAGTACTTC.

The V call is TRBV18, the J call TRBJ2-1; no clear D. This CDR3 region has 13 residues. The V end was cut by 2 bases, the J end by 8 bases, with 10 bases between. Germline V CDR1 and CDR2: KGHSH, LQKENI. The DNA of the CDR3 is TGTGCCAGCTCACCATTTTCTCGGGATGAGCAGTTCTTC. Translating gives CASSPFSRDEQFF.

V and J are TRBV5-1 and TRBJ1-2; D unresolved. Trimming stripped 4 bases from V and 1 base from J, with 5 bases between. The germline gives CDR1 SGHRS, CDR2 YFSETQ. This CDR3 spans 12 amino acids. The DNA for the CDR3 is TGCGCCAGCAGCGGCGGTAACTATGGCTACACCTTC. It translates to CASSGGNYGYTF.